This is a list of T cell receptor beta chains from one sample in a study of cytomegalovirus exposure and HLA in healthy donors. Method: immunoSEQ multiplex PCR; TCRdb's copy keeps in-frame clones and lacks some. The sample has roughly 110,000 clones, roughly four fifths seen once. The sequenced sample was PBMCs. These receptors were collected from a man aged 50 to 59 in good health and CMV-seronegative. Each CDR3 is given with its conserved first and last residue. D genes are given only for firm matches. The size of a clone is reported for some rows only, either as once, few or many, or as a class for expanded clones.

length: 16
size: few
V: TRBV7-9
J: TRBJ2-5
D: TRBD2
CDR3: CASSFRSGGIQETQYF
DNA: TGTGCCAGCAGCTTTAGAAGCGGGGGGATCCAAGAGACCCAGTACTTC

length: 14
size: once
V: TRBV19
J: TRBJ1-4
D: NA
CDR3: CASSKGAPGEKLFF
DNA: TGTGCCAGTAGTAAAGGAGCTCCCGGTGAAAAACTGTTTTTT

length: 15
size: NA
V: TRBV14
J: TRBJ1-2
D: TRBD1
CDR3: CASSRDLGQAHLYTF
DNA: TGTGCCAGCAGCCGAGATCTAGGACAGGCCCACCTCTACACCTTC

length: 15
size: NA
V: TRBV15
J: TRBJ2-5
D: TRBD2
CDR3: CATSRVASGGGSQYF
DNA: TGTGCCACCAGCAGAGTGGCTAGCGGGGGTGGGTCCCAGTACTTC

length: 16
size: NA
V: TRBV9
J: TRBJ1-3
D: TRBD1
CDR3: CASSFGQGSSGNTIYF
DNA: TGTGCCAGCAGCTTCGGACAGGGCTCTTCTGGAAACACCATATATTTT

length: 19
size: NA
V: TRBV5-1
J: TRBJ2-7
D: TRBD2
CDR3: CASSFSSGTSGGAGYEQYF
DNA: TGCGCCAGCAGCTTTTCCTCCGGGACTAGCGGGGGCGCGGGCTACGAGCAGTACTTC

length: 11
size: NA
V: TRBV7-9
J: TRBJ1-2
D: TRBD1
CDR3: CASSLGQSYTF
DNA: TGTGCCAGCAGCTTGGGACAGAGTTACACCTTC

length: 14
size: NA
V: TRBV2
J: TRBJ1-1
D: TRBD1
CDR3: CASSPTGVNTEAFF
DNA: TGTGCCAGCAGCCCGACAGGGGTGAACACTGAAGCTTTCTTT

length: 15
size: once
V: TRBV2
J: TRBJ2-3
D: NA
CDR3: CATSGGSRSTDTQYF
DNA: TGTGCCACCTCCGGAGGCTCCCGAAGCACAGATACGCAGTATTTT

length: 15
size: few
V: TRBV5-5
J: TRBJ1-5
D: TRBD1
CDR3: CASSLVGTGNQPQHF
DNA: TGTGCCAGCAGCTTGGTCGGGACAGGGAATCAGCCCCAGCATTTT

length: 13
size: once
V: TRBV5-4
J: TRBJ2-1
D: NA
CDR3: CASSLARENEQFF
DNA: TGTGCCAGCAGCTTGGCCCGGGAGAATGAGCAGTTCTTC

length: 14
size: NA
V: TRBV28
J: TRBJ1-3
D: NA
CDR3: CASSFRTAGNTIYF
DNA: TGTGCCAGCAGTTTTCGGACAGCCGGAAACACCATATATTTT

length: 13
size: NA
V: TRBV27
J: TRBJ2-2
D: NA
CDR3: CARGAMEHGELFF
DNA: TGTGCCAGAGGGGCTATGGAACACGGGGAGCTGTTTTTT

length: 15
size: NA
V: TRBV29-1
J: TRBJ2-5
D: NA
CDR3: CSVAGRAPLQETQYF
DNA: TGCAGCGTTGCAGGCAGGGCTCCTCTCCAAGAGACCCAGTACTTC

length: 14
size: NA
V: TRBV28
J: TRBJ1-3
D: NA
CDR3: CASSLPGTGNTIYF
DNA: TGTGCCAGCAGTTTACCGGGAACTGGAAACACCATATATTTT

length: 15
size: NA
V: TRBV6-6
J: TRBJ1-2
D: NA
CDR3: CASSYSRRGGAGYTF
DNA: TGTGCCAGCAGTTACTCCAGGAGGGGGGGCGCGGGCTACACCTTC

length: 15
size: NA
V: TRBV14
J: TRBJ2-2
D: TRBD1
CDR3: CASSLRQGATGELFF
DNA: TGTGCCAGCAGCCTAAGACAGGGGGCTACCGGGGAGCTGTTTTTT

length: 17
size: NA
V: TRBV4-2
J: TRBJ1-5
D: NA
CDR3: CASSQGVRSGSNQPQHF
DNA: TGTGCCAGCAGCCAAGGGGTGAGGTCGGGGAGCAATCAGCCCCAGCATTTT

length: 14
size: NA
V: TRBV2
J: TRBJ2-3
D: NA
CDR3: CASSEILSTDTQYF
DNA: TGTGCCAGCAGTGAGATACTCTCCACAGATACGCAGTATTTT

length: 13
size: NA
V: TRBV19
J: TRBJ1-1
D: NA
CDR3: CASQGFMNTEAFF
DNA: TGTGCCAGTCAGGGGTTCATGAACACTGAAGCTTTCTTT

length: 16
size: NA
V: TRBV7-6
J: TRBJ1-1
D: TRBD1
CDR3: CASSPGPTGMDTEAFF
DNA: TGTGCCAGCAGCCCCGGACCGACAGGGATGGACACTGAAGCTTTCTTT

length: 14
size: NA
V: TRBV18
J: TRBJ1-2
D: NA
CDR3: CASSPILSDDGYTF
DNA: TGTGCCAGCTCACCAATTTTAAGCGACGATGGCTACACCTTC

length: 16
size: NA
V: TRBV6-1
J: TRBJ2-2
D: TRBD1
CDR3: CASSEMDRQFTGELFF
DNA: TGTGCCAGCAGTGAAATGGACAGGCAATTCACCGGGGAGCTGTTTTTT

length: 15
size: few
V: TRBV30
J: TRBJ1-4
D: NA
CDR3: CAWRGQPNPGEKLFF
DNA: TGTGCCTGGAGAGGACAGCCGAACCCTGGGGAAAAACTGTTTTTT

length: 15
size: NA
V: TRBV19
J: TRBJ1-5
D: NA
CDR3: CASSIQQGIDQPQHF
DNA: TGTGCCAGTAGTATACAACAGGGTATCGATCAGCCCCAGCATTTT

length: 15
size: NA
V: TRBV7-2
J: TRBJ2-7
D: TRBD1
CDR3: CASSRDRGQAYEQYF
DNA: TGTGCCAGCAGCAGGGACAGGGGGCAGGCCTACGAGCAGTACTTC

length: 14
size: few
V: TRBV6-6
J: TRBJ1-1
D: NA
CDR3: CASSPFGQTTEAFF
DNA: TGTGCCAGCAGTCCGTTCGGACAGACGACTGAAGCTTTCTTT

length: 13
size: NA
V: TRBV5-1
J: TRBJ2-7
D: NA
CDR3: CASSDTGYYEQYF
DNA: TGCGCCAGCAGCGATACAGGGTACTACGAGCAGTACTTC

length: 17
size: NA
V: TRBV5-4
J: TRBJ2-3
D: TRBD2
CDR3: CASSLRLAGGVADTQYF
DNA: TGTGCCAGCAGCTTGCGCCTAGCGGGGGGGGTAGCAGATACGCAGTATTTT

length: 14
size: few
V: TRBV6-6
J: TRBJ1-2
D: NA
CDR3: CASTNSNREGGYTF
DNA: TGTGCCAGCACGAATAGCAACAGGGAGGGTGGCTACACCTTC

length: 15
size: NA
V: TRBV25-1
J: TRBJ2-1
D: TRBD2
CDR3: CASSYIAGAYNEQFF
DNA: TGTGCCAGCAGTTACATAGCGGGGGCCTACAATGAGCAGTTCTTC

length: 15
size: once
V: TRBV30
J: TRBJ2-1
D: NA
CDR3: CAWEEKGKWGNEQFF
DNA: TGTGCCTGGGAAGAGAAGGGGAAGTGGGGCAATGAGCAGTTCTTC

length: 16
size: NA
V: TRBV19
J: TRBJ2-3
D: NA
CDR3: CASSSGEAWDTDTQYF
DNA: TGTGCCAGTAGCTCTGGGGAGGCTTGGGACACAGATACGCAGTATTTT

length: 14
size: NA
V: TRBV19
J: TRBJ1-5
D: NA
CDR3: CAGSNSGGNQPQHF
DNA: TGTGCCGGCTCCAATTCAGGGGGCAATCAGCCCCAGCATTTT

length: 16
size: NA
V: TRBV5-1
J: TRBJ2-3
D: NA
CDR3: CASSFGDLQDSETQYF
DNA: TGCGCCAGCAGCTTTGGGGACTTACAAGATTCGGAGACGCAGTATTTT

length: 13
size: NA
V: TRBV28
J: TRBJ1-5
D: TRBD1
CDR3: CASSNRGRQPQHF
DNA: TGTGCCAGCAGTAACAGGGGACGTCAGCCCCAGCATTTT

length: 14
size: NA
V: TRBV7-2
J: TRBJ2-3
D: NA
CDR3: CASSSFVGADTQYF
DNA: TGTGCCAGCAGCTCGTTCGTTGGAGCAGATACGCAGTATTTT

length: 15
size: NA
V: TRBV5-1
J: TRBJ2-7
D: NA
CDR3: CASSLGRAEIYEQYF
DNA: TGCGCCAGCAGCTTGGGCAGGGCGGAAATATACGAGCAGTACTTC

length: 13
size: NA
V: TRBV29-1
J: TRBJ2-1
D: NA
CDR3: CSVSGTHYNEQFF
DNA: TGCAGCGTCTCCGGGACACACTACAATGAGCAGTTCTTC

length: 16
size: NA
V: TRBV5-4
J: TRBJ2-1
D: TRBD2
CDR3: CASSLNSGGTYNEQFF
DNA: TGTGCCAGCAGCTTGAATAGCGGGGGAACCTACAATGAGCAGTTCTTC

length: 14
size: NA
V: TRBV7-9
J: TRBJ1-1
D: NA
CDR3: CASSSTMEDTEAFF
DNA: TGTGCCAGCAGCTCTACCATGGAGGACACTGAAGCTTTCTTT

length: 17
size: NA
V: TRBV7-9
J: TRBJ1-1
D: TRBD1
CDR3: CSSSLAARGRGGTEAFF
DNA: TGTTCCAGCAGCTTAGCCGCCAGGGGGCGGGGGGGGACTGAAGCTTTCTTT

length: 12
size: NA
V: TRBV7-9
J: TRBJ2-7
D: NA
CDR3: CASSYGLYEQYF
DNA: TGTGCCAGCAGCTATGGACTCTACGAGCAGTACTTC

length: 15
size: NA
V: TRBV9
J: TRBJ1-5
D: NA
CDR3: CASSTLGTLNQPQHF
DNA: TGTGCCAGCAGTACCCTTGGGACACTTAATCAGCCCCAGCATTTT

length: 14
size: NA
V: TRBV28
J: TRBJ1-2
D: TRBD1
CDR3: CASRGGQYLDGYTF
DNA: TGTGCCAGCAGGGGGGGACAGTACCTTGACGGCTACACCTTC

length: 18
size: once
V: TRBV28
J: TRBJ2-6
D: TRBD2
CDR3: CASSVNSGGPGGANVLTF
DNA: TGTGCCAGCAGTGTCAATAGCGGGGGGCCGGGTGGGGCCAACGTCCTGACTTTC